These T cell receptor beta chains were read from a single sample in a study of response to subunit inactivated influenza vaccine. A single record per CDR3 protein comes from TCRdb applying MiXCR to the RT-PCR reads. The sample holds approximately 700,000 distinct CDR3 sequences, about 15% seen once. The sample was PBMCs from blood, taken roughly 15 days before vaccination. These receptors all come from a man aged 45-65 years who received an inactivated influenza vaccine. Each CDR3 is given with its conserved first and last residue. D genes are given only for firm matches. Only some rows state a clone size, as once, few, many or a class for expanded clones.

>many|TRBD2|TRBJ2-3|TRBV7-8|17
TGTGCCAGCAGCTTCCCTCGGGAGGGCCCGGTGACAGATACGCAGTATTTT
CASSFPREGPVTDTQYF
>-|TRBD2|TRBJ2-7|TRBV6-2/TRBV6-3|15
TGTGCCAGCAGTGAGGGACTAGCGGGGCCCTACGAGCAGTACTTC
CASSEGLAGPYEQYF
>-|TRBD1|TRBJ1-5|TRBV28|15
TGTGCCAGCAGCCCAGATTGGACAGGGTGGCTCCCCCAGCATTTT
CASSPDWTGWLPQHF
>few|-|TRBJ2-5|TRBV3-1|15
TGTGCCAGCAGCCAAGATTGGAGTAGCGGACCGACCCAGTACTTC
CASSQDWSSGPTQYF
>-|-|TRBJ2-1|TRBV30|13
TGTGCCTGGAGTCCAGGATCCTACAATGAGCAGTTCTTC
CAWSPGSYNEQFF
>many|-|TRBJ1-1|TRBV4-3|17
TGCGCCAGCAGCCAAGGGGTTACCGGGACAAAAAACACTGAAGCTTTCTTT
CASSQGVTGTKNTEAFF
>few|-|TRBJ1-2|TRBV10-3|12
TGTGCCATCAGTGACGGGCCCTATGGCTACACCTTC
CAISDGPYGYTF
>-|TRBD2|TRBJ2-3|TRBV14|19
TGTGCCAGCAGCCGAAGACTAGCGGGGGGGACCATTAGCACAGATACGCAGTATTTT
CASSRRLAGGTISTDTQYF
>-|TRBD1|TRBJ1-1|TRBV19|16
TGTGCCAGTAAACCCCTCAGGGGGACAACGAACACTGAAGCTTTCTTT
CASKPLRGTTNTEAFF
>-|-|TRBJ1-5|TRBV30|16
TGTGCCTGGAGCCGAATGACAGGACATAGCAATCAGCCCCAGCATTTT
CAWSRMTGHSNQPQHF
>few|-|TRBJ1-5|TRBV5-1|13
TGCGCCAGCACCTATCACAGCAATCAGCCCCAGCATTTT
CASTYHSNQPQHF
>few|TRBD2|TRBJ2-1|TRBV7-2|16
TGTGCCAGCAGACAGACCGGGACTAGCGGACTCAATGAGCAGTTCTTC
CASRQTGTSGLNEQFF
>few|TRBD2|TRBJ2-4|TRBV5-6|14
TGTGCCAGCAGCTTCGGAGAACCTGGCGGGGGGACATACTTC
CASSFGEPGGGTYF
>few|-|TRBJ2-3|TRBV5-6|14
TGTGCCAGCAGCTTGGGGCGTTCGGAAGATACGCAGTATTTT
CASSLGRSEDTQYF
>-|-|TRBJ2-3|TRBV11-1|14
TGTGCCAGCAGCTCGAGGACAGCATCAGATACGCAGTATTTT
CASSSRTASDTQYF
>few|-|TRBJ2-2|TRBV5-1|14
TGCGCCAGCAGGGTGGGGTCGAACACCGGGGAGCTGTTTTTT
CASRVGSNTGELFF
>-|-|TRBJ1-4|TRBV6-1|15
TGTGCCAGCAGTGGTTACACAGCAACTAATGAAAAACTGTTTTTT
CASSGYTATNEKLFF